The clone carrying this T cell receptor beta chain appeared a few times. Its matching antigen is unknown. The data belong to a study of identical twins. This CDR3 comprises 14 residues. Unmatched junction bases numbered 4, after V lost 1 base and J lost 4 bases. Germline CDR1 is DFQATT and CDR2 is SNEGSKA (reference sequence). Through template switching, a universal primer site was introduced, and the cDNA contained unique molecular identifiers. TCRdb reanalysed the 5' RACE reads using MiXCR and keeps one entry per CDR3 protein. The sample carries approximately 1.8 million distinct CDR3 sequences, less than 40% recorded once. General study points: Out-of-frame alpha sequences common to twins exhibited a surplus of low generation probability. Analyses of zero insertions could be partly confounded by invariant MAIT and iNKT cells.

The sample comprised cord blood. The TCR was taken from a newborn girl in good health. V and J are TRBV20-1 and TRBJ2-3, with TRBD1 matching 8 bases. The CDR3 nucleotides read TGCAGTGCTAGAGGGAAACAGGGGGCAGATACGCAGTATTTT. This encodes CSARGKQGADTQYF.